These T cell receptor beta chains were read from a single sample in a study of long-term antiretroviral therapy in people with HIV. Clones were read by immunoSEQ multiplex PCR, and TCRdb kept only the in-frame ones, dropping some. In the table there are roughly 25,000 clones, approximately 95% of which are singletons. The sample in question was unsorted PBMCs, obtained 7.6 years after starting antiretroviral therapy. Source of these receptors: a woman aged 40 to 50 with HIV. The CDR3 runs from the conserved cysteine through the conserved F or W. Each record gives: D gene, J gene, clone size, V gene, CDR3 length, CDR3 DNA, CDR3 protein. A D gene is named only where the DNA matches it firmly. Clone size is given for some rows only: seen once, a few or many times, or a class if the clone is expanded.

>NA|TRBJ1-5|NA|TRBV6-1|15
TGTGCCAGCAGTCTAACCTGGAATAGCAATCAGCCCCAGCATTTT
CASSLTWNSNQPQHF
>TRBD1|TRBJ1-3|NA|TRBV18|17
TGTGCCAGCTCACCGAATAGACGCATCAGGGGGCTGGACACCATATATTTT
CASSPNRRIRGLDTIYF
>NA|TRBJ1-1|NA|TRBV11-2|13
TGTGCCAGCAGCTTCTTGACAGACTTTGAAGCTTTCTTT
CASSFLTDFEAFF
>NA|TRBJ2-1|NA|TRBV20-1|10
TGCAGTGCTAGTAATTATGAGCAGTTCTTC
CSASNYEQFF
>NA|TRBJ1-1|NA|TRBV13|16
TGTGCCAGCAGCCCATCTGGAGGGGATGTGGCCACTGAAGCTTTCTTT
CASSPSGGDVATEAFF
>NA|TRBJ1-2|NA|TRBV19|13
TGTGCCAGTAGTGCTGACAGGTACAATGGCTACACCTTC
CASSADRYNGYTF
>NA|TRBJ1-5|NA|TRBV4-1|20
TGCGCCAGCAGCCAAGATCGGGGGACAAATCCTTTCGAGGGCAATCAGCCCCAGCATTTT
CASSQDRGTNPFEGNQPQHF
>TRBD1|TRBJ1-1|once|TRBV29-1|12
TGCAGCGCCGCGGGACAGGGATTCGAAGCTTTCTTT
CSAAGQGFEAFF
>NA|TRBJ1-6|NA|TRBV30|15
TGTGCCTGGAGTGTACTCGGCTCCTATAATTCACCCCTCCACTTT
CAWSVLGSYNSPLHF
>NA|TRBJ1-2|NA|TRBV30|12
TGTGCGTGGAGTCGACCGCCGTATGGCTACACCTTC
CAWSRPPYGYTF
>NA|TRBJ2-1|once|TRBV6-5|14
TGTGCCATCAGTGTCGGGGGCGCTGGGGATGAGCAGTTCTTC
CAISVGGAGDEQFF
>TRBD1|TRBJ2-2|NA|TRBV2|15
TGTGCCAGCAGTTCCGGGACAGGGAGGGCCGGGGAGCTGTTTTTT
CASSSGTGRAGELFF
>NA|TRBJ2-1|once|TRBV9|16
TGTGCCAGCAGCGTTCGAGGGGCCCAGGGGTTAGATGAGCAGTTCTTC
CASSVRGAQGLDEQFF
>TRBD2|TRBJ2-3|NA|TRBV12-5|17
TGTGCTAGTGGTTTGGTACTTGCGGGGGAAGTCGCAGATACGCAGTATTTT
CASGLVLAGEVADTQYF
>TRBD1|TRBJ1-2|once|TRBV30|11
TGTGCCTGGAGCCAGGGGGGGGGCTACACCTTC
CAWSQGGGYTF
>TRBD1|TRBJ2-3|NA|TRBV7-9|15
TGTGCCAGCAGCTCACAGGGGACAGGGATGTATACGCAGTATTTT
CASSSQGTGMYTQYF
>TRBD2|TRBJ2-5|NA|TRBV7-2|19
TGTGCCAGCAGCCCCAATCCGGGACTAGCGGGGGCCAACCAAGAGACCCAGTACTTC
CASSPNPGLAGANQETQYF
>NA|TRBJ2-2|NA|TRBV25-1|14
TGTGCCAGCAGTGAATCTGGGGGGACCGGGGAGCTGTTTTTT
CASSESGGTGELFF
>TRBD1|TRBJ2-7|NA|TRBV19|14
TGTGCCAGTAGTGCAGGACAGGGGAATAGCAAGCAGTACTTC
CASSAGQGNSKQYF
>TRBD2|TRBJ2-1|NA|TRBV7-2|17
TGTGCCAGCAGCTTAGCGGCTAGCGGGGGTCTCTACAATGAGCAGTTCTTC
CASSLAASGGLYNEQFF
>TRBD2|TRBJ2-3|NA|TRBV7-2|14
TGTGCCAGCAGCTTCCCCGGGGGGGGTGATACGCAGTATTTT
CASSFPGGGDTQYF
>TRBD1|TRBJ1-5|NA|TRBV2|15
TGTGCCAGCAGTATGGGGACAGCTAGCAATCAGCCCCAGCATTTT
CASSMGTASNQPQHF
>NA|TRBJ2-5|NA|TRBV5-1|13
TGCGCCAGCAGCTTACAGGGAGACGAGACCCAGTACTTC
CASSLQGDETQYF
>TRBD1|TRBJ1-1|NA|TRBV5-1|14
TGCGCCAGCAGCTCCGGGACAGGGTGGACTGAAGCTTTCTTT
CASSSGTGWTEAFF
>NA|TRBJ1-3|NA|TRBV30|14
TGTGCCTATAGTACAGGAAGCTCTGGAAACACCATATATTTT
CAYSTGSSGNTIYF
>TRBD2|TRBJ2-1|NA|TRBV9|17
TGTGCCAGCAGCCCACGGACTAGCGGGGGGGCTTACAATGAGCAGTTCTTC
CASSPRTSGGAYNEQFF
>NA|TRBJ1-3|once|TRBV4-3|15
TGCGCCAGCAGCCAAGCGGATTACTCTGGAAACACCATATATTTT
CASSQADYSGNTIYF
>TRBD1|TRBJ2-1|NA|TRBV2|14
TGTGCCAGCAGTAGTGGGACAGGGGGCAATGAGCAGTTCTTC
CASSSGTGGNEQFF
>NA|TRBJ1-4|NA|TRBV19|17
TGTGCCAGTAGTACAGACCTCCGGGGGACAACTAATGAAAAACTGTTTTTT
CASSTDLRGTTNEKLFF
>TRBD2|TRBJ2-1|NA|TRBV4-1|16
TGCGCCAGCAGCCCCAGACTAGCGGGGGGTTTCAATGAGCAGTTCTTC
CASSPRLAGGFNEQFF
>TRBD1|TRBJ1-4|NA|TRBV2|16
TGTGCCAGCAGTCGGACAGGGGGCGAGTTTGATGAAAAACTGTTTTTT
CASSRTGGEFDEKLFF
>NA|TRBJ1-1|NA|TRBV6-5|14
TGTGCCAGCAGTTACGTGAATTGGAACACTGAAGCTTTCTTT
CASSYVNWNTEAFF
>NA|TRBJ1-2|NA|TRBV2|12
TGTGCCAGCAGCCGGTCGGACTATGGCTACACCTTC
CASSRSDYGYTF
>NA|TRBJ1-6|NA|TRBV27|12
TGTGCCAGCAGTGGACTGGATTCACCCCTCCACTTT
CASSGLDSPLHF
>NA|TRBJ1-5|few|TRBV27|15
TGTGCCAGCAGTTTGGGAAGCAAGCCCCATCAGCCCCAGCATTTT
CASSLGSKPHQPQHF
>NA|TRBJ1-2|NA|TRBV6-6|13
TGTGCCAGCAGTAAACGGACAGAGAATGGCTACACCTTC
CASSKRTENGYTF
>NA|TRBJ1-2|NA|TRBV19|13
TGTGCCACCCTCCCTGCGGGTAACTATGGCTACACCTTC
CATLPAGNYGYTF
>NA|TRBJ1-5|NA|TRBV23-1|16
TGCGCCAGCAGTCAATCGATCCTGGGGGGAAGGCAGCCCCAGCATTTT
CASSQSILGGRQPQHF
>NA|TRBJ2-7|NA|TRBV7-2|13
TGTGCCAGCAGAACGGGACCCAGCGTGGAGCAGTACTTC
CASRTGPSVEQYF
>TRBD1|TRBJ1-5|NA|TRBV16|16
TGTGCCAGCAGCCATCCGGACAGGGCCAGCAATCAGCCCCAGCATTTT
CASSHPDRASNQPQHF
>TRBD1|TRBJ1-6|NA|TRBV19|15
TGTGCCAGTAGTTTGAGACAGGGGGCGTATTCACTCCTCCACTTT
CASSLRQGAYSLLHF
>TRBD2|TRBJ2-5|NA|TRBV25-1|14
TGTGCCAGCAGCGGAACTAGCGGGCAAGAGACCCAGTACTTC
CASSGTSGQETQYF
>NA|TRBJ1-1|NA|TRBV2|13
TGTGCCAGCAGTGCTGGGTTTGAGACTGAAGCTTTCTTT
CASSAGFETEAFF
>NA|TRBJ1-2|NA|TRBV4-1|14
TGCGCCAGCAGCCAAGATCGGGTGACGGGCGGCTACACCTTC
CASSQDRVTGGYTF
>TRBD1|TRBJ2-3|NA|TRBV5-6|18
TGTGCCAGCAGCCGGGACAGTAATTTGGTCGCGAGGACAGATACGCAGTATTTT
CASSRDSNLVARTDTQYF
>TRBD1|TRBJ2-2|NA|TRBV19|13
TGTGCCAGTACCCCCGACAGGGACGGGGAGCTGTTTTTT
CASTPDRDGELFF
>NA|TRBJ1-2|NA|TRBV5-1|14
TGCGCCAGCAGATCCTCCACAGGGAACTATGGCTACACCTTC
CASRSSTGNYGYTF
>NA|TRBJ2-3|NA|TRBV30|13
TGTGCCTGGACGGGGCCTAGCACAGATACGCAGTATTTT
CAWTGPSTDTQYF
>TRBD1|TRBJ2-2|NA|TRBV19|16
TGTGCCAGTAGTATGGGACAGGGGGTGAACACCGGGGAGCTGTTTTTT
CASSMGQGVNTGELFF
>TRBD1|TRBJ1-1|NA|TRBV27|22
TGTGCCAGCCCAAACCCACCAAACGGGACAGGGTTACTACCTCCGCGGGGAACTGAAGCTTTCTTT
CASPNPPNGTGLLPPRGTEAFF
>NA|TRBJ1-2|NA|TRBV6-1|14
TGTGCCAGCAGTGAAGCTGGGGGCCCCTATGGCTACACCTTC
CASSEAGGPYGYTF
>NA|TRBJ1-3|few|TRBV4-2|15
TGTGCCAGCAGCCCACAGCAGAGCTCTGGAAACACCATATATTTT
CASSPQQSSGNTIYF
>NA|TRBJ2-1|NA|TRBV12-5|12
TGTGCTAGTGGTTTGAACATCGAGGAGCAGTTCTTC
CASGLNIEEQFF
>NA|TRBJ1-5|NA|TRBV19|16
TGTGCCAGTACTGTATCGACAGTCCATGGCAATCAGCCCCAGCATTTT
CASTVSTVHGNQPQHF
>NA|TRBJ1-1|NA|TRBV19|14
TGTGCCAGTAGTATAGTGGGCCGCAGTGCTGAAGCTTTCTTT
CASSIVGRSAEAFF
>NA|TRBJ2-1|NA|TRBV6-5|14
TGTGCCAGCACATCCGTGAGCTCCTACAATGAGCAGTTCTTC
CASTSVSSYNEQFF
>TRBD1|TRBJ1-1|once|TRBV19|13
TGTGCCACGGGGGGACAGGGAGGGACTGAAGCTTTCTTT
CATGGQGGTEAFF